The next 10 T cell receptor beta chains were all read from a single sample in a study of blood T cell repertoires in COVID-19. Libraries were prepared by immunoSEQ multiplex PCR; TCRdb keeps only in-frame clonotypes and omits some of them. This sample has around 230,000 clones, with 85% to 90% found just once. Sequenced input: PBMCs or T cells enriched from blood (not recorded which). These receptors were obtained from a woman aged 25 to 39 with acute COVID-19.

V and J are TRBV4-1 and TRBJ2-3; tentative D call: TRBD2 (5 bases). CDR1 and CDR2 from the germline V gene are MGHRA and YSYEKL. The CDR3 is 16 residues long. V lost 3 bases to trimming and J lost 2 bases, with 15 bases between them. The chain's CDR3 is CASSQGVAGDTDTQYF. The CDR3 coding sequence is TGCGCCAGCAGCCAGGGAGTAGCTGGGGACACAGATACGCAGTATTTT.

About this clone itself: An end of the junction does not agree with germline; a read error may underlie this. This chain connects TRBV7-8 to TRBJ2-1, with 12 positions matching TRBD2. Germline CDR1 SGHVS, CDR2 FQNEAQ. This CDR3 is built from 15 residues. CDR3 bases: TGTGCCAGCAACTTAGCTAGCGGGGGGGCCAATGAGCAGTTCTTC. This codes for CASNLASGGANEQFF.

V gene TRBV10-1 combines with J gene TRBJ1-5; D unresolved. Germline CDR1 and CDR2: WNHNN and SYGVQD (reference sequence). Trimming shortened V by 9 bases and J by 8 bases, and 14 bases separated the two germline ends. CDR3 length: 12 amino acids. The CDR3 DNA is TGCGCCAGGAAGAGGGTTTTCGAGCCCCAGCATTTT. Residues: CARKRVFEPQHF.

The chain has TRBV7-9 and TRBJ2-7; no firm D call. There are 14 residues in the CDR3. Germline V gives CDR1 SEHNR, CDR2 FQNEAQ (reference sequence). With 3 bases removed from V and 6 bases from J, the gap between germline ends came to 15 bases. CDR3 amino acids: CASSFPLLSGEQYF. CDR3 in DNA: TGTGCCAGCAGCTTTCCCTTACTAAGTGGCGAGCAGTACTTC.

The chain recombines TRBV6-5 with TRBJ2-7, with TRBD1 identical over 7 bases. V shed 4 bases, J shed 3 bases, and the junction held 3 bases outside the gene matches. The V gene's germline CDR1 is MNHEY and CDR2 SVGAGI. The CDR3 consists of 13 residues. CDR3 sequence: CASSLGTDYEQYF. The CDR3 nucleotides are TGTGCCAGCAGTTTAGGGACAGACTACGAGCAGTACTTC.

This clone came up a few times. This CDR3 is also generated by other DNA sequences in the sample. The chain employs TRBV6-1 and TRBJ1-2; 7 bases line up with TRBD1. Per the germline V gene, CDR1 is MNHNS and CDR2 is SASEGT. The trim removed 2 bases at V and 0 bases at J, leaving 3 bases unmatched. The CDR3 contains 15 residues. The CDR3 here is CASSETGATNYGYTF. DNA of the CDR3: TGTGCCAGCAGTGAAACAGGGGCGACTAACTATGGCTACACCTTC.

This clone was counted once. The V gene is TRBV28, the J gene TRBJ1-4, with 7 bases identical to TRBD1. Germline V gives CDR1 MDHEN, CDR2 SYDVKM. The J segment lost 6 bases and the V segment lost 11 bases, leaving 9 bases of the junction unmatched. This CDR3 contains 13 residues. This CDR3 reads CASRDSQYEKLFF. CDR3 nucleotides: TGTGCCTCCCGGGACAGCCAATATGAAAAACTGTTTTTT. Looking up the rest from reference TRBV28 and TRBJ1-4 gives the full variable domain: DVKVTQSSRYLVKRTGEKVFLECVQDMDHENMFWYRQDPGLGLRLIYFSYDVKMKEKGDIPEGYSVSREKKERFSLILESASTNQTSMYLCASRDSQYEKLFFGSGTQLSVL.

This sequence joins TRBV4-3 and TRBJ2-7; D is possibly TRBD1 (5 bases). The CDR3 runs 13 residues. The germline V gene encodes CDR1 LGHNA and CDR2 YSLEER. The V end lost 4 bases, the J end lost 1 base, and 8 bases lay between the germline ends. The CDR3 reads CASSRDSSYEQYF. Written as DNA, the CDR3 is TGCGCCAGCAGCCGAGACAGTTCCTACGAGCAGTACTTC.

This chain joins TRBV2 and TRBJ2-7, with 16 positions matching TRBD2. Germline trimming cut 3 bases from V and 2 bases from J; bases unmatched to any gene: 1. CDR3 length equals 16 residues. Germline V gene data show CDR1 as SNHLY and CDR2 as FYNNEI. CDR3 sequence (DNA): TGTGCCAGCAGTGACGGGACTAGCGGGGGGGCCTACGAGCAGTACTTC. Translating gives CASSDGTSGGAYEQYF.

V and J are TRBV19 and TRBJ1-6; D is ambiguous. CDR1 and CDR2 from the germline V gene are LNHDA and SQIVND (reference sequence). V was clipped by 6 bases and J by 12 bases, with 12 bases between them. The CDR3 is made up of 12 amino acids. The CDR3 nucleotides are TGTGCCAGTAGCCCCTCGGAGGGACCCCTCCACTTT. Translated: CASSPSEGPLHF.